These 15 T cell receptor beta chains originate from one sample sequenced in a study of shared clonotypes between healthy human individuals (dated by TCRdb to the early 2020s). For the CD8 naive samples, CD45RO-negative cells were positively selected for CCR7, yielding a CD45RA+CCR7+ population from which TemRA cells were excluded. Library preparation used the immunoSEQ multiplex PCR assay. TCRdb obtained this table from immuneACCESS and retained in-frame rearrangements with V and J assigned. These tables miss some clones; where compared with another copy, unresolved V genes account for less than half of the shortfall, and the remainder is unexplained. Present in this sample are roughly 2,000,000 clones, approximately 92% of which were seen just once. In total, the top ten clones hold 1.5% to 2% of the sample. The sequencing sample was made of naive CD8+ T cells from PBMCs. The cell subset or site label on this specimen signifies: CD45RA+CCR7+. These receptors were obtained from a man younger than 35 in good health. Some clones in this sample may be carry-over from other donors' samples.

The chain recombines TRBV27 with TRBJ2-5, with TRBD1 as a possible D gene (5 bases). The V gene's germline CDR1 is MNHEY and CDR2 SMNVEV (reference sequence). V lost 1 base, J lost 2 bases, and 8 bases lay in between. This CDR3 comprises 14 residues. The CDR3 region is CASSLWAGQETQYF. CDR3 nucleotides: TGTGCCAGCAGTTTATGGGCAGGGCAAGAGACCCAGTACTTC.

As DNA, the CDR3 is TGTGCCAGCAGCCCCCTAGAGTGGCGGGAGGGAGAGACCCAGTACTTC. It is translated as CASSPLEWREGETQYF. The V gene is TRBV7-8, the J gene TRBJ2-5; 9 nucleotides match TRBD2. Trimming took 5 bases from V and 4 from J; bases not matched to a gene: 11. This CDR3 contains 16 residues. Germline V gives CDR1 SGHVS, CDR2 FQNEAQ.

The rearrangement joins TRBV6-5 to TRBJ2-7; TRBD2 matches at 7 bases. Trimming at V came to 2 bases and at J to 4 bases, leaving 8 bases not matched to a gene. CDR1 is MNHEY and CDR2 is SVGAGI in the germline V gene. The CDR3 length is 15 residues. CDR3 nucleotides: TGTGCCAGCAGTTACGAGGCGGGAGTTCCTTACGAGCAGTACTTC. Protein product: CASSYEAGVPYEQYF.

The V and J genes are TRBV29-1 and TRBJ2-7; D uncertain. The CDR3 has 10 amino acids. The germline V and J ends were trimmed by 6 bases and 6 bases, with 9 bases remaining between them. Germline assignment: CDR1 SQVTM and CDR2 ANQGSEA. CDR3 in amino acids: CSVSEPEQYF. The CDR3 DNA sequence: TGCAGCGTGAGCGAGCCCGAGCAGTACTTC.

V is TRBV9 and J is TRBJ2-1; 8 bases align to TRBD2. The CDR3 consists of 15 residues. In germline, CDR1 is SGDLS, CDR2 YYNGEE. With 6 bases clipped from V and 4 bases from J, the junction kept 9 bases outside the gene matches. Here the CDR3 DNA reads TGTGCCAGCACCCCGGGAGGGACGGATTACAATGAGCAGTTCTTC. It specifies CASTPGGTDYNEQFF.

V is TRBV7-9 and J is TRBJ1-2; tentatively, D is TRBD1 (6 bases). Germline V gene sequence: CDR1 SEHNR, CDR2 FQNEAQ (reference sequence). The CDR3 spans 13 residues. The germline V and J ends were trimmed by 7 bases and 5 bases, with 14 bases remaining between them. The CDR3 bases are TGTGCCAGCATTGACGAAGGGGGATATGGCTACACCTTC. Translated, it gives CASIDEGGYGYTF.

CDR3 region: CASSFFSLSYEQYF. In nucleotides, the CDR3 is TGTGCCAGCAGCTTTTTCAGCCTATCCTACGAGCAGTACTTC. J is TRBJ2-7 and V is TRBV5-6; unclear D gene. The CDR3 is 14 residues long. The germline V gene has CDR1 SGHDT and CDR2 YYEEEE. Trimming pared 2 bases from V and 1 base from J, leaving 10 bases between.

The CDR3 spells CASSLYIYEQYF. DNA of the CDR3: TGTGCCAGCAGTTTGTACATCTACGAGCAGTACTTC. The chain joins TRBV28 to TRBJ2-7; no clear D. The length of the CDR3 is 12 residues. Trimming shortened V by 3 bases and J by 3 bases, and 6 bases separated the two germline ends. CDR1 and CDR2 from the germline V gene are MDHEN and SYDVKM.

Details on this clone: This sample also contains other DNA sequences that code for the same CDR3. This chain connects TRBV6-5 to TRBJ2-6; no clear D gene. V gave up 3 bases and J gave up 1 base, with 4 bases separating them. This CDR3 contains 14 residues. In germline, CDR1 is MNHEY, CDR2 SVGAGI. CDR3 region: CASSYRSGANVLTF. The CDR3, as DNA: TGTGCCAGCAGTTATAGGTCTGGGGCCAACGTCCTGACTTTC.

J is TRBJ2-7 and V is TRBV5-1, with D possibly being TRBD2 (5 bases). The CDR3 contains 13 residues. The germline V gene encodes CDR1 SGHRS and CDR2 YFSETQ. V dropped 1 base and J dropped 2 bases, with 7 bases sitting between them. CDR3 amino acids: CASSLPGTYEQYF. As DNA, the CDR3 is TGCGCCAGCAGCTTGCCGGGGACCTACGAGCAGTACTTC.

Only one count was recorded for this clone. This chain uses TRBV27 with TRBJ1-6; no clear D gene. Germline V gene data show CDR1 as MNHEY and CDR2 as SMNVEV (reference sequence). This CDR3 comprises 12 residues. Trimming pared 5 bases from V and 6 bases from J, leaving 5 bases between. CDR3 sequence (DNA): TGTGCCAGCAGTGTCGGTAATTCACCCCTCCACTTT. Its protein is CASSVGNSPLHF.

J is TRBJ2-7 and V is TRBV6-5; no definite D call. V was shortened by 2 bases and J by 2 bases, with 4 bases between the two germline ends. The CDR3 has 12 amino acids. Germline CDR1 reads MNHEY; CDR2 reads SVGAGI. In DNA, the CDR3 is TGTGCCAGCAGTTACCCTCCCTACGAGCAGTACTTC. Protein sequence: CASSYPPYEQYF.

Comment on this clone: The identical CDR3 is also encoded by other nucleotide sequences in the sample. The rearrangement uses TRBV27 and TRBJ1-4; the D is unclear. The germline V gene has CDR1 MNHEY and CDR2 SMNVEV (reference sequence). This CDR3 contains 14 residues. V was cut by 6 bases and J by 5 bases, with 13 bases left in between. The CDR3 DNA reads as TGTGCCAGCAGCATCCGGGCCCCGAATGAAAAACTGTTTTTT. Its protein product is CASSIRAPNEKLFF.

The DNA for the CDR3 is TGTGCCAGCAGCCGGAGCCCGGGAGGGATTAGGGATGAGCAGTTCTTC. Translation: CASSRSPGGIRDEQFF. The chain has TRBV7-2 and TRBJ2-1, with TRBD2 identical over 8 bases. The CDR3 is 16 residues long. Per germline, CDR1 SGHTA and CDR2 FQGNSA. Trimming cost V 5 bases and J 8 bases; bases outside gene matches: 14.

The V and J genes are TRBV30 and TRBJ1-1, with no clear D. V was cut by 3 bases and J by 1 base, with 9 bases left in between. Looked up from germline, CDR1 is GTSNPN and CDR2 is SVGIG (reference sequence). The CDR3 runs to 13 residues. The CDR3 reads CAWRRLRNTEAFF. Here the CDR3 DNA reads TGTGCCTGGAGGCGGCTAAGGAACACTGAAGCTTTCTTT.